This T cell receptor (beta chain) was found in a study of human T cells and chemical hapten exposure. TCRdb reanalysed the RACE reads using MiXCR and keeps one entry per CDR3 protein. The sample holds around 120,000 distinct CDR3 sequences, around 10% seen once. Time point denoted: patch test 1, 2 weeks after DPC sensitization. Treatment meaning: therapeutic diphenylcyclopropenone sensitization with weekly scalp DPC. The CDR3 length is 19 residues. With 7 bases clipped from V and 0 bases from J, the junction kept 16 bases outside the gene matches. CDR1 is MGHDK, CDR2 SYGVNS, per germline. This clonotype has just a few counts.

The TCR originated in a woman in her forties or fifties with alopecia areata. Some clones in this sample may be carry-over from other donors' samples. The chain uses TRBV25-1 and TRBJ1-1; 11 bases are shared with TRBD1. The sequences come from whole blood, collected in connection with sensitization to the hapten diphenylcyclopropenone (DPC). The CDR3 region has the DNA TGTGCCAGCAAGTGGGACAGGGGGTATCCCAAACAAATGAACACTGAAGCTTTCTTT. This gives the protein CASKWDRGYPKQMNTEAFF. Based on the CDR3 plus reference TRBV25-1 and TRBJ1-1, the full variable domain is EADIYQTPRYLVIGTGKKITLECSQTMGHDKMYWYQQDPGMELHLIHYSYGVNSTEKGDLSSESTVSRIRTEHFPLTLESARPSHTSQYLCASKWDRGYPKQMNTEAFFGQGTRLTVV.